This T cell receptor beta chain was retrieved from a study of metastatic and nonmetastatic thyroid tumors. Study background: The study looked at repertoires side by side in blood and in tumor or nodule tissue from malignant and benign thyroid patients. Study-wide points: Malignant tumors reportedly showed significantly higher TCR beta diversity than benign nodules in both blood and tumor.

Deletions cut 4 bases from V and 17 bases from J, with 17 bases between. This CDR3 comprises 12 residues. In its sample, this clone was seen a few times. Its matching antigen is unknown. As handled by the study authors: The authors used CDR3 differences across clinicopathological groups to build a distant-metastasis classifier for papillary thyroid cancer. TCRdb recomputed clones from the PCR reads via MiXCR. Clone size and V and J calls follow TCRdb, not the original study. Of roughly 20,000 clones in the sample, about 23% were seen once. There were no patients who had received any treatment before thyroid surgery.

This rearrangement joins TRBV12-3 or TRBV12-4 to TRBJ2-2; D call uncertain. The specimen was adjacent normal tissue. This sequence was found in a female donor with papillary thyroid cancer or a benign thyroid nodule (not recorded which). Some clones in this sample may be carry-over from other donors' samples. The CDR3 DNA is TGTGCCAGCAGTTCAATGGCCGCGGATCTTTTTTTT. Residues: CASSSMAADLFF.